This T cell receptor (beta chain) was captured by sequencing in a study of early T cells in non-severe SARS-CoV-2 infection. Broader study findings: Lookups in VDJdb leaned toward anti-spike CD8 responses and missed private and CD4 specificities.

This clonotype has a count of ten or more. What it recognizes is unknown. The CDR3 spans 13 residues. Trimming removed 3 bases from V and 9 bases from J, with 13 bases in between. Germline CDR1 reads SGHDT; CDR2 reads YYEEEE. cDNA molecules, individually, were tagged with unique molecular identifiers. In TCRdb, the 5' RACE reads were re-called with MiXCR into one record per CDR3 protein. This table holds some 48,000 distinct CDR3 sequences, about 7.4% found once. This TCR came from an adult who was a healthcare worker with PCR-confirmed SARS-CoV-2 infection or an uninfected control (not recorded which). The material sequenced was whole blood. The rearrangement links TRBV5-6 to TRBJ2-1; D remains unclear. CDR3 nucleotide sequence: TGTGCCAGCAGCTCAAACAGCGCAGGTGAGCAGTTCTTC. It specifies CASSSNSAGEQFF.